Shown below are 4 T cell receptor beta chains from a single sample sequenced in a study of T cells in Graves' hyperthyroidism and ophthalmopathy. The TCR beta CDR3 regions underwent amplification using RNA transcripts as the source. Initially, a first-round RT-PCR of the TCR CDR3 employed the HTBI primer set. Via MiXCR, TCRdb re-called the multiplex PCR reads, giving one row per CDR3 protein. This table holds 490,000 or so distinct CDR3 sequences, 40% to 55% found once. Source material: peripheral blood or thyroid tissue (not recorded which). Receptor source: an adult woman with Graves' disease, either hyperthyroidism or ophthalmopathy (not recorded which).

This clonotype was counted at least ten times. V and J are TRBV20-1 and TRBJ1-6, with TRBD1 matching over 8 bases. The germline CDR1 and CDR2 sequences are DFQATT and SNEGSKA (reference sequence). The CDR3 contains 14 residues. Trimming at V came to 4 bases and at J to 7 bases, leaving 6 bases not matched to a gene. The DNA for the CDR3 is TGCAGTGCTAACACAGGGGGGACCAATTCACCCCTCCACTTT. It translates to CSANTGGTNSPLHF.

As regards this clonotype: Just one base apart from a much larger clone, this may be a read error. The V gene is TRBV10-3, the J gene TRBJ1-5, with 8 bases matching TRBD1. Germline trimming cut 6 bases from V and 3 bases from J; bases unmatched to any gene: 4. Germline lookup yields CDR1 ENHRY and CDR2 SYGVKD. This CDR3 region has 14 residues. CDR3 nucleotides: TGTGCCATCAGCCGGGACAGGAACAATCAGCCCCAGCATTTT. Translation: CAISRDRNNQPQHF.

The chain's CDR3 is CAIRDRRGTGELFF. CDR3 in DNA: TGTGCCATCAGGGACAGGAGGGGTACCGGGGAGCTGTTTTTT. The chain carries TRBV10-3 and TRBJ2-2; possibly TRBD1 for D (7 bases). Trimming removed 6 bases from V and 5 bases from J, with 13 bases in between. From germline, CDR1 is ENHRY and CDR2 SYGVKD. The CDR3 consists of 14 residues.

Points on this clonotype: At one end the junction does not follow the germline gene, possibly because of a read error. The rearrangement uses TRBV5-5 and TRBJ2-6, with a possible D match to TRBD1 (6 bases). The germline V gene has CDR1 SGHKS and CDR2 YYEKEE (reference sequence). The CDR3 extends over 13 amino acids. CDR3: CATRDIGANVLTF. In nucleotides, the CDR3 is TGCGCCACCAGGGACATTGGGGCCAACGTCCTGACTTTC.